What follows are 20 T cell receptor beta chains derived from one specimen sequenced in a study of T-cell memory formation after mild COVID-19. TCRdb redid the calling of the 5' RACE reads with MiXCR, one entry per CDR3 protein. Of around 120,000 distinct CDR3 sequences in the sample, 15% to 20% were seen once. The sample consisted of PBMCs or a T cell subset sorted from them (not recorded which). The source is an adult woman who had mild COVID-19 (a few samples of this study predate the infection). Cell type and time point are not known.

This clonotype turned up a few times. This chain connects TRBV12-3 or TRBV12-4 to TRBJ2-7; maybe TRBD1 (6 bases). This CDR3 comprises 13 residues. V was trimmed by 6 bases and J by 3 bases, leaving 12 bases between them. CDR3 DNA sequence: TGTGCCAGCAGAAAGACAGGACTCTACGAGCAGTACTTC. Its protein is CASRKTGLYEQYF.

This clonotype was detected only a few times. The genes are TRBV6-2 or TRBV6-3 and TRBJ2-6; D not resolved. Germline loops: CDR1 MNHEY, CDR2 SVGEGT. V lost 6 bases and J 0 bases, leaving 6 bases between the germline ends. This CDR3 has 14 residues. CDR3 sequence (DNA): TGTGCCAGCAGCGAGAGCTCTGGGGCCAACGTCCTGACTTTC. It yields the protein CASSESSGANVLTF.

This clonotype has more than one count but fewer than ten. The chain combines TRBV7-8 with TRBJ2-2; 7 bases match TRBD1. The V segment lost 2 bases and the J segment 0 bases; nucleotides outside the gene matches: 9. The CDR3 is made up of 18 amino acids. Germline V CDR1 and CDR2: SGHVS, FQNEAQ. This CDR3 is CASSLTPDRLSNTGELFF. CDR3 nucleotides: TGTGCCAGCAGCTTAACGCCGGACAGGCTCTCGAACACCGGGGAGCTGTTTTTT.

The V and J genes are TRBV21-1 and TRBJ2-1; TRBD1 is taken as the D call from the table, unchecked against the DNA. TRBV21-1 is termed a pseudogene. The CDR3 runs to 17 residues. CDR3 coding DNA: TGTGCCAGCAGCAAACGTCAGGGGACAGGGACCTACAATGAGCAGTTCTTC. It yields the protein CASSKRQGTGTYNEQFF.

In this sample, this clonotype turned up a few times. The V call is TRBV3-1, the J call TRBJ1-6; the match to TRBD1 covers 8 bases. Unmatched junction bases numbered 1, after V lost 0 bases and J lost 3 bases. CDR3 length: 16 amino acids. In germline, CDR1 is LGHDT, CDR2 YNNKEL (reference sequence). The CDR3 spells CASSQEGQVYNSPLHF. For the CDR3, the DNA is TGTGCCAGCAGCCAAGAGGGACAGGTCTATAATTCACCCCTCCACTTT.

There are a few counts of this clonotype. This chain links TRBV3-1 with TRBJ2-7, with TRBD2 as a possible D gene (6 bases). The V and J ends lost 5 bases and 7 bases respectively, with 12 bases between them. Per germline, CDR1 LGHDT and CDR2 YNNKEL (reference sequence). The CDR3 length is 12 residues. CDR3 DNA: TGTGCCAGCAGCGATCTAGCGCGAGAGCAGTACTTC. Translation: CASSDLAREQYF.

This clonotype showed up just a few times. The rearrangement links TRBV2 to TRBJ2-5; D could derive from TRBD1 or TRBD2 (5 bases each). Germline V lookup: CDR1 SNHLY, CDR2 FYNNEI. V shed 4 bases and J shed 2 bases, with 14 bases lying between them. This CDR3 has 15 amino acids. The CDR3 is CASSVLGVRQETQYF. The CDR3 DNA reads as TGTGCCAGCAGTGTCCTGGGGGTGCGTCAAGAGACCCAGTACTTC.

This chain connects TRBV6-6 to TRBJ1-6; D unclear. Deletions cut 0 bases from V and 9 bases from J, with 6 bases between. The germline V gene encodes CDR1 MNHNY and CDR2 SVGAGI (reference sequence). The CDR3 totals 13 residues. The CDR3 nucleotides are TGTGCCAGCAGTTACTCGGGGTTTTCACCCCTCCACTTT. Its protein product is CASSYSGFSPLHF.

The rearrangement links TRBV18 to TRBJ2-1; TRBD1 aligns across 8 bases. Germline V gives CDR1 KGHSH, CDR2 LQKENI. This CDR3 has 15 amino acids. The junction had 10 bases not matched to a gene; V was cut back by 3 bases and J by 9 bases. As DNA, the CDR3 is TGTGCCAGCTCACCCAGGACAGGGAACAGGTTTGAGCAGTTCTTC. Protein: CASSPRTGNRFEQFF.

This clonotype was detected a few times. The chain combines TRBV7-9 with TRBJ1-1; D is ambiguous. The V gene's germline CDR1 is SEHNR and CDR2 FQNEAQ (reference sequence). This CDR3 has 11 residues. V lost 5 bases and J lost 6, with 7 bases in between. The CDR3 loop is CASSKGPEAFF. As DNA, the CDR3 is TGTGCCAGCAGCAAAGGACCTGAAGCTTTCTTT.

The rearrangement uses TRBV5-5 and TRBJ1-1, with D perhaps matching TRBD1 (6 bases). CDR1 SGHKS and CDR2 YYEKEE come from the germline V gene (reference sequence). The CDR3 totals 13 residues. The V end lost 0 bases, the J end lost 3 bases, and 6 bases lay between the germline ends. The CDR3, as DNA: TGTGCCAGCAGCTTGGACAGGGACACTGAAGCTTTCTTT. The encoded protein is CASSLDRDTEAFF.

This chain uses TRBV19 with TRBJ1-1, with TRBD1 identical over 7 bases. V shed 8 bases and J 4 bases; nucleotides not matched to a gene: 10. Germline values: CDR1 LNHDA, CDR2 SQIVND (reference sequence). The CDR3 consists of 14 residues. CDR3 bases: TGTGCCAGTGTCCCAACAGGGGTCGGCACTGAAGCTTTCTTT. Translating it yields CASVPTGVGTEAFF.

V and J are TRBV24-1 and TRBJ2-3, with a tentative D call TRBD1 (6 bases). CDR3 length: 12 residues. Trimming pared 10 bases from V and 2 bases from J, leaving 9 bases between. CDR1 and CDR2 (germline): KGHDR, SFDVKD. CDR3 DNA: TGTGCCACGGCAGGGGACACAGATACGCAGTATTTT. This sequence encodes CATAGDTDTQYF.

The CDR3 nucleotides are TGTGCCATCAGGGACAGGGATTTTAGGAGCAATGAGCAGTTCTTC. Translation: CAIRDRDFRSNEQFF. The rearrangement links TRBV10-3 to TRBJ2-1; 8 positions agree with TRBD1. V shed 6 bases and J 6 bases; nucleotides not matched to a gene: 10. Germline CDR1 is ENHRY and CDR2 is SYGVKD. This CDR3 has 15 residues.

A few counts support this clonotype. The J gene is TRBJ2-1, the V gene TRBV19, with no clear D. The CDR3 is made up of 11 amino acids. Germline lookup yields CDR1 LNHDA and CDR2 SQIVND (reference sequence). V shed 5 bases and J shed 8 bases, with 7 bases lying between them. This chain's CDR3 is CASSLTYEQFF. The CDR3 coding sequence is TGTGCCAGTAGTCTTACGTATGAGCAGTTCTTC.

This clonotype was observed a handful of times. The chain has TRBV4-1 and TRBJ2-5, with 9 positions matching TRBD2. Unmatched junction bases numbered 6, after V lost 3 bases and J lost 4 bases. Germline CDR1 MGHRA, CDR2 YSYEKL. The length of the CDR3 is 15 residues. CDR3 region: CASSQLLAGLETQYF. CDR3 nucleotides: TGCGCCAGCAGCCAGTTACTAGCGGGCCTAGAGACCCAGTACTTC.

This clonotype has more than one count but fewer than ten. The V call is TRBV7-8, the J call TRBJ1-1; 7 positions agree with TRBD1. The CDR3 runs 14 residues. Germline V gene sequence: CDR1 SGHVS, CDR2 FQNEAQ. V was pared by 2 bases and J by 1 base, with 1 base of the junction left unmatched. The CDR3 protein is CASSLTGENTEAFF. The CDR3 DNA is TGTGCCAGCAGCTTAACAGGGGAGAACACTGAAGCTTTCTTT. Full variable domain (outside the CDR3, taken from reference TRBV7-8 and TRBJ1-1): GAGVSQSPRYKVAKRGQDVALRCDPISGHVSLFWYQQALGQGPEFLTYFQNEAQLDKSGLPSDRFFAERPEGSVSTLKIQRTQQEDSAVYLCASSLTGENTEAFFGQGTRLTVV.

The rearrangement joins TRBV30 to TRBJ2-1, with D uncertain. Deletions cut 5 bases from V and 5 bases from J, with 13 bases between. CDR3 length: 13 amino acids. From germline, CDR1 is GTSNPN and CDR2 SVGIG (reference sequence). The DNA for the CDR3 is TGTGCCTGGGATGGCCCCGGAAACAATGAGCAGTTCTTC. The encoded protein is CAWDGPGNNEQFF.

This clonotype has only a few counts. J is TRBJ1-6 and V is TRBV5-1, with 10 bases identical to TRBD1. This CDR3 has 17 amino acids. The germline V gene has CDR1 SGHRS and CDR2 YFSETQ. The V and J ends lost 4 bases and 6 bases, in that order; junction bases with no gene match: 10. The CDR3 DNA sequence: TGCGCCAGCAGCCCTGCCGGGACAGGGGTTCGTAATTCACCCCTCCACTTT. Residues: CASSPAGTGVRNSPLHF.

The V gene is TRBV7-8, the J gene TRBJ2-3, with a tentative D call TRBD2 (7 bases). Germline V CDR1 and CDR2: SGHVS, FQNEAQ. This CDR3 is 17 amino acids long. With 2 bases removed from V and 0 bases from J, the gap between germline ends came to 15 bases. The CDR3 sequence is CASSLQSRGASTDTQYF. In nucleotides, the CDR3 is TGTGCCAGCAGCTTACAGTCCCGGGGGGCTAGCACAGATACGCAGTATTTT.